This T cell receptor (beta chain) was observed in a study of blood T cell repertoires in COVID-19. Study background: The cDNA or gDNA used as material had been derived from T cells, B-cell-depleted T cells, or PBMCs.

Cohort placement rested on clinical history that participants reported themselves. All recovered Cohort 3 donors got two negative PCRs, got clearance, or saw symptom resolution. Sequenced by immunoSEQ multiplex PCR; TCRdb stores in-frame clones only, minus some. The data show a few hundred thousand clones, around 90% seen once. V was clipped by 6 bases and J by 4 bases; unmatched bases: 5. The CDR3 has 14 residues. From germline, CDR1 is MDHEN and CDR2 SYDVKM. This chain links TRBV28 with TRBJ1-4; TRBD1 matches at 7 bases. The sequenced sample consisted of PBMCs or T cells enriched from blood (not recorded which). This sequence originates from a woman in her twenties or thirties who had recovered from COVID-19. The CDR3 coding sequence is TGTGCCAGCAGAAAGGGACAGCTTAATGAAAAACTGTTTTTT. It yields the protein CASRKGQLNEKLFF.